Below are 16 T cell receptor beta chains sequenced from a single sample in a study of T cell repertoires in cytomegalovirus infection. These TCRs are of unknown antigen specificity. TCRdb reanalysed the reads using MiXCR and keeps one entry per CDR3 protein. The profile shows hundreds of thousands of distinct CDR3 sequences, 25% to 30% of them singletons. The input for sequencing was cultured PBMCs, taken from culture after CMV antigen stimulation. Receptors originate from a human donor in good health (CMV status not recorded). Some clones in this sample may be carry-over from other donors' samples.

Note on this clonotype: One end of the junction is discordant with germline, which a read error may explain. The gene calls are TRBV6-2 or TRBV6-3 and TRBJ2-7; no firm D call. Per germline, CDR1 MNHEY and CDR2 SVGEGT. This CDR3 comprises 13 residues. The CDR3 DNA reads TGTGCCAGCAGCTACTTGGGCTCCTACGAGCAGTACTTC. It codes for CASSYLGSYEQYF.

The rearrangement uses TRBV5-4 and TRBJ1-2; 7 bases line up with TRBD1. This CDR3 is built from 15 residues. Losses at the gene ends were 0 bases for V and 5 bases for J; bases not matched to a gene: 7. The germline gives CDR1 SGHNT, CDR2 YYREEE (reference sequence). CDR3 nucleotide sequence: TGTGCCAGCAGCTTGGGAGCCGGGACAGCATATGGCTACACCTTC. It specifies CASSLGAGTAYGYTF.

In its sample, this clonotype was seen a few times. The rearrangement uses TRBV2 and TRBJ2-7, with 10 bases fitting TRBD1. Germline V CDR1 and CDR2: SNHLY, FYNNEI. The CDR3 runs 17 residues. J was trimmed by 5 bases and V by 2 bases; bases with no gene match: 12. DNA of the CDR3: TGTGCCAGCAGTGAAAGTGGATCACCGGGACAGGGGAACGAGCAGTACTTC. Protein: CASSESGSPGQGNEQYF. The full variable domain, rest sourced from reference TRBV2 and TRBJ2-7, is EPEVTQTPSHQVTQMGQEVILRCVPISNHLYFYWYRQILGQKVEFLVSFYNNEISEKSEIFDDQFSVERPDGSNFTLKIRSTKLEDSAMYFCASSESGSPGQGNEQYFGPGTRLTVT.

The chain joins TRBV20-1 to TRBJ1-2; a possible D gene is TRBD1 (6 bases). Trimming took 5 bases from V and 2 from J, leaving 15 bases between them. Germline-derived CDR1 and CDR2 are DFQATT and SNEGSKA (reference sequence). The CDR3 is 14 amino acids. CDR3: CSAGGAGVNYGYTF. DNA for the CDR3: TGCAGTGCTGGGGGGGCAGGCGTGAACTATGGCTACACCTTC.

The table lists this clonotype with many counts. The J gene is TRBJ2-3, the V gene TRBV6-1, with TRBD2 matching 11 bases. The CDR3 is 15 residues long. V was clipped by 3 bases and J by 6 bases; unmatched bases: 5. Germline CDR1 and CDR2: MNHNS and SASEGT. As DNA, the CDR3 is TGTGCCAGCAGTGATAGCGGGAGGGCCTCGGATACGCAGTATTTT. Amino acids: CASSDSGRASDTQYF.

The rearrangement uses TRBV24-1 and TRBJ2-1, with 11 nucleotides matching TRBD2. Germline trimming cut 6 bases from V and 5 bases from J; bases unmatched to any gene: 5. CDR3 length: 15 amino acids. Germline V CDR1 and CDR2: KGHDR, SFDVKD. The CDR3 region has the DNA TGTGCCACCAGTCCGACTAGCGGGGTGAACAATGAGCAGTTCTTC. Its protein is CATSPTSGVNNEQFF.

The chain couples TRBV7-6 to TRBJ2-1, with a tentative D call TRBD2 (6 bases). CDR1 and CDR2 from the germline V gene are SGHVS and FNYEAQ. This CDR3 contains 12 residues. Trimming took off 0 bases at V and 9 bases at J, with 6 bases between the two ends. The CDR3 sequence is CASSLAGLEQFF. The CDR3 bases are TGTGCCAGCAGCTTAGCGGGACTTGAGCAGTTCTTC.

The chain uses TRBV6-8 and TRBJ2-3; 7 bases agree with TRBD1. Germline CDR1 is MNHGY and CDR2 is SAAAGT. The CDR3 contains 15 residues. V lost 5 bases, J lost 2 bases, and 7 bases stayed unmatched. The CDR3 region has the DNA TGTGCCAGCAGTCCGGGACAGATTCTCACAGATACGCAGTATTTT. It codes for CASSPGQILTDTQYF.

This clonotype came up a few times. The chain has TRBV6-1 and TRBJ2-3; D unclear. The V end was cut by 6 bases, the J end by 4 bases, with 17 bases between. Per germline, CDR1 MNHNS and CDR2 SASEGT. This CDR3 comprises 15 residues. DNA of the CDR3: TGTGCCAGCAGCTCTGCAGTAGGTCGGTCAGATACGCAGTATTTT. Translated: CASSSAVGRSDTQYF.

The chain has TRBV6-1 and TRBJ1-1, with unresolved D. V shed 10 bases and J shed 1 base, with 13 bases lying between them. This CDR3 region has 13 residues. Germline lookup yields CDR1 MNHNS and CDR2 SASEGT. CDR3 in amino acids: CAIMLTTNTEAFF. The CDR3 bases are TGTGCCATCATGCTGACGACGAACACTGAAGCTTTCTTT.

The chain carries TRBV12-3 or TRBV12-4 and TRBJ2-1; TRBD2 is a possible D gene (6 bases). V was shortened by 7 bases and J by 7 bases, with 17 bases between the two germline ends. The CDR3 is 14 residues long. CDR3 coding DNA: TGTGCCAGCACTCCGGGACTCCCCATTAATGAGCAGTTCTTC. It codes for CASTPGLPINEQFF.

The chain employs TRBV20-1 and TRBJ1-3; D gene ambiguous. Germline V gives CDR1 DFQATT, CDR2 SNEGSKA (reference sequence). CDR3 length: 13 residues. V was pared by 5 bases and J by 4 bases, with 12 bases between. The CDR3 DNA follows: TGCAGTGCTCCGGGAGCCGGAGGAAACACCATATATTTT. Residues: CSAPGAGGNTIYF.

The rearrangement uses TRBV7-6 and TRBJ2-5; no clear D gene. CDR3 size: 15 residues. V was shortened by 4 bases and J by 1 base, with 13 bases between the two germline ends. CDR1 is SGHVS, CDR2 FNYEAQ, per germline. The CDR3 coding sequence is TGTGCCAGCAGCTGGTTGGCCTCCCCCCAAGAGACCCAGTACTTC. This sequence encodes CASSWLASPQETQYF.

This clonotype was counted only a few times. The chain couples TRBV24-1 to TRBJ1-2; 8 bases fit TRBD1. The CDR3 is 14 amino acids. CDR1 is KGHDR and CDR2 is SFDVKD in the germline V gene. With 2 bases clipped from V and 8 bases from J, the junction kept 6 bases outside the gene matches. CDR3 amino acids: CATSDSPGGRGYTF. CDR3 bases: TGTGCCACCAGTGATTCACCAGGGGGCAGGGGCTACACCTTC.

This clonotype was seen many times. The CDR3 DNA reads TGTGCCAGCAGCCTACCGGAGGGGGCTTTTCGGTCCTACGAGCAGTACTTC. Protein sequence: CASSLPEGAFRSYEQYF. V is TRBV7-2 and J is TRBJ2-7; maybe TRBD1 (7 bases). Looked up from germline, CDR1 is SGHTA and CDR2 is FQGNSA. The CDR3 extends over 17 amino acids. V dropped 5 bases and J dropped 1 base, with 21 bases sitting between them.

This clonotype appeared a few times. V and J are TRBV7-2 and TRBJ1-3, with TRBD1 matching over 7 bases. Germline assignment: CDR1 SGHTA and CDR2 FQGNSA. This CDR3 is 14 amino acids long. J gave up 2 bases and V 5 bases, and 3 bases lay outside the gene matches. The CDR3 here is CASSAGQPGNTIYF. Here the CDR3 DNA reads TGTGCCAGCAGCGCGGGACAGCCTGGAAACACCATATATTTT.